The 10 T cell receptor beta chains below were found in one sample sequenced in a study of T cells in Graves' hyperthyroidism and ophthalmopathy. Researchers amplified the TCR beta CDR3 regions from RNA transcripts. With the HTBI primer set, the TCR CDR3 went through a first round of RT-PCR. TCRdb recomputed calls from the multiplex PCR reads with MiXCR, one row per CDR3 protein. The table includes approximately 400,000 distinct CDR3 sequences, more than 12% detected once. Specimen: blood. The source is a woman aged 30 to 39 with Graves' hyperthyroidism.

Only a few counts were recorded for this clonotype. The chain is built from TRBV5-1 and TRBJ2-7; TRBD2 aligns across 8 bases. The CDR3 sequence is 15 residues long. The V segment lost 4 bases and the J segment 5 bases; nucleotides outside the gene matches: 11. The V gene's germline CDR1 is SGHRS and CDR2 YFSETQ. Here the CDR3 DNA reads TGCGCCAGCAGCCTTCGGACTAGCTCTGGAGACGAGCAGTACTTC. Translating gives CASSLRTSSGDEQYF. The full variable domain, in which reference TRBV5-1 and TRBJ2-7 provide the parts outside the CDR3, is KAGVTQTPRYLIKTRGQQVTLSCSPISGHRSVSWYQQTPGQGLQFLFEYFSETQRNKGNFPGRFSGRQFSNSRSEMNVSTLELGDSALYLCASSLRTSSGDEQYFGPGTRLTVT.

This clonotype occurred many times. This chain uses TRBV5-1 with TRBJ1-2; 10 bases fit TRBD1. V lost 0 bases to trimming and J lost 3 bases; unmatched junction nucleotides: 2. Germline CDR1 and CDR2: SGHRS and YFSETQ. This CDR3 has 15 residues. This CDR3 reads CASSLAGTGDYGYTF. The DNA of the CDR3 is TGCGCCAGCAGCTTGGCCGGGACAGGGGACTATGGCTACACCTTC.

CDR3: CASSHRHSTGEQFF. The CDR3 DNA reads TGTGCCAGCAGCCACCGACATAGTACGGGGGAGCAGTTCTTC. The V gene is TRBV11-2, the J gene TRBJ2-1; D perhaps matches TRBD2 (5 bases). Trimming left V 5 bases short and J 10 bases short, with 18 bases between. The CDR3 loop spans 14 amino acids. Germline values: CDR1 SGHAT, CDR2 FQNNGV.

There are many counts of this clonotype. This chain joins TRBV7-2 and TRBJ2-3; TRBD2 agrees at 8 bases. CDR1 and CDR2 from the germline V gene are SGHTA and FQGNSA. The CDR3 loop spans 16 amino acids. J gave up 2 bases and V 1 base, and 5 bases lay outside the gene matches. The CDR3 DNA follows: TGTGCCAGCAGCTTAGTGGGTAGCGGGACCACAGATACGCAGTATTTT. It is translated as CASSLVGSGTTDTQYF.

The CDR3 loop reads CASRPRAGGSYNEQFF. In DNA, the CDR3 is TGTGCCAGCAGACCGAGGGCGGGGGGTTCCTACAATGAGCAGTTCTTC. V is TRBV7-9 and J is TRBJ2-1, with 8 bases aligning to TRBD2. CDR3 length: 16 residues. Germline values: CDR1 SEHNR, CDR2 FQNEAQ (reference sequence). After removal of 6 bases from V and 1 base from J, the junction contained 8 bases not matched to a gene. Supplemented by reference TRBV7-9 and TRBJ2-1, the full variable domain reads DTGVSQNPRHKITKRGQNVTFRCDPISEHNRLYWYRQTLGQGPEFLTYFQNEAQLEKSRLLSDRFSAERPKGSFSTLEIQRTEQGDSAMYLCASRPRAGGSYNEQFFGPGTRLTVL.

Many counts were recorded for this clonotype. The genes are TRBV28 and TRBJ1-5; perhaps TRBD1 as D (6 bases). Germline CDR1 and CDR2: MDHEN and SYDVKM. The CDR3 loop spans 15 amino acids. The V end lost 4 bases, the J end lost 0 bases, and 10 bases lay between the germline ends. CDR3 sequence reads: CASSSQGSSNQPQHF. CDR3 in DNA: TGTGCCAGCAGTTCACAGGGTAGTAGCAATCAGCCCCAGCATTTT.

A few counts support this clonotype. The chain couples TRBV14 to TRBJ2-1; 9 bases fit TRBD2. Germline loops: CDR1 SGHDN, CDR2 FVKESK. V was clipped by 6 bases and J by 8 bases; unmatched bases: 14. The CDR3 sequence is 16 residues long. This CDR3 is CASSFGGSGSPYEQFF. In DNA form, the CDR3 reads TGTGCCAGCAGTTTTGGCGGTAGCGGGAGTCCCTATGAGCAGTTCTTC.

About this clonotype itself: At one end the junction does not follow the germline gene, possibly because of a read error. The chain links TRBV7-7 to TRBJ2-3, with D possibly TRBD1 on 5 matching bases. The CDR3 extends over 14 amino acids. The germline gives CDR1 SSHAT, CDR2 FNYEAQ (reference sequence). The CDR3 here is CASSLGVSTDTQYF. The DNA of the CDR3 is TGTGCTAGCAGCTTAGGGGTTAGCACAGATACGCAGTATTTT.

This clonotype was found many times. CDR3 sequence reads: CASSPRLWGQDEYTEAFF. DNA for the CDR3: TGTGCCAGCTCACCAAGACTGTGGGGACAGGATGAGTACACTGAAGCTTTCTTT. The chain recombines TRBV18 with TRBJ1-1; 8 nucleotides agree with TRBD1. The CDR3 loop spans 18 amino acids. V was clipped by 2 bases and J by 3 bases; unmatched bases: 14. CDR1 and CDR2 from the germline V gene are KGHSH and LQKENI.

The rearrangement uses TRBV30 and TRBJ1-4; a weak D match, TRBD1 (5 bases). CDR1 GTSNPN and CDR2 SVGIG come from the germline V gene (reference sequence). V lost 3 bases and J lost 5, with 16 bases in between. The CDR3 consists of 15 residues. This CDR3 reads CAWSGSRGSNEKLFF. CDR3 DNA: TGTGCCTGGAGCGGCTCCCGGGGGTCAAATGAAAAACTGTTTTTT.